This T cell receptor (beta chain) was recorded in a study of control samples from healthy donors and cancer patients (dated by TCRdb to the early 2020s). Library prep was done by the immunoSEQ multiplex PCR assay. Held by TCRdb, this immuneACCESS table contains in-frame sequences only and omits some clones. Under half of the omission traces to an unresolved V gene where checked; the cause of the rest is unknown. Present in this sample are roughly 100,000 clones, more than 85% of which were seen just once. 1.3% of the sample goes to the ten largest clones. This clone was observed a handful of times. No antigen is known for it. No much larger clone is present one base from it, and per-base qualities are unavailable. The CDR3 contains 20 residues, cysteine and phenylalanine counted. The DNA shown is the 60-base CDR3, in frame from base 1.

Sequenced input: blood. This clonotype originated in a woman aged 45-65 years in good health. Here the chain combines TRBV12-2 and TRBJ2-2; TRBD1 was called by the table and not checked on the DNA. TRBV12-2 constitutes a pseudogene. The CDR3 has the sequence CASRLLGGGYYQGITGELFF. The sequence in DNA is TGTGCAAGTCGCTTATTGGGTGGCGGCTATTATCAGGGGATCACCGGGGAGCTGTTTTTT.